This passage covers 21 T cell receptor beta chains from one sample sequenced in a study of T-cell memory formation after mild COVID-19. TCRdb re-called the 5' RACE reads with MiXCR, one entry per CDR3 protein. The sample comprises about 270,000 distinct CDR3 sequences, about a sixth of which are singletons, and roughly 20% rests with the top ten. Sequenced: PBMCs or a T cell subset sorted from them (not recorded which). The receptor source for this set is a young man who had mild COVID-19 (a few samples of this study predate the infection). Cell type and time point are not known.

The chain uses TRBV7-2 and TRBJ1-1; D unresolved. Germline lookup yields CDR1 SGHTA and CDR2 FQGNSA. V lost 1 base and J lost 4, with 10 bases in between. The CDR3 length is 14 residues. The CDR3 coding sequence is TGTGCCAGCAGCTTAGATGGCCTTGGCACTGAAGCTTTCTTT. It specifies CASSLDGLGTEAFF.

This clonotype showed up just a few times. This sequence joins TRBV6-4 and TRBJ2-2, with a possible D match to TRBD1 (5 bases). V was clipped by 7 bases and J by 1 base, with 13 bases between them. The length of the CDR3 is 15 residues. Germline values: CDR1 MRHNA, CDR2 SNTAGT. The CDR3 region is CASKAQTGNTGELFF. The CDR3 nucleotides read TGTGCCAGCAAAGCACAAACAGGGAACACCGGGGAGCTGTTTTTT.

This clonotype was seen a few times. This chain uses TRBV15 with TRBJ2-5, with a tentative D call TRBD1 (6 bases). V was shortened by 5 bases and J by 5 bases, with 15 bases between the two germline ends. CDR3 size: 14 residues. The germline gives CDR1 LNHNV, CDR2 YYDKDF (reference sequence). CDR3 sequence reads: CATSYPRGKETQYF. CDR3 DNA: TGTGCCACCAGCTACCCAAGGGGGAAGGAGACCCAGTACTTC.

The CDR3 is CASSGQGAADTQYF. CDR3 sequence (DNA): TGTGCCAGTAGTGGACAGGGGGCGGCAGATACGCAGTATTTT. The chain links TRBV19 to TRBJ2-3, with 11 bases lining up with TRBD1. CDR3 length: 14 amino acids. Germline loops: CDR1 LNHDA, CDR2 SQIVND (reference sequence). V gave up 5 bases and J gave up 4 bases; unmatched junction bases: 2.

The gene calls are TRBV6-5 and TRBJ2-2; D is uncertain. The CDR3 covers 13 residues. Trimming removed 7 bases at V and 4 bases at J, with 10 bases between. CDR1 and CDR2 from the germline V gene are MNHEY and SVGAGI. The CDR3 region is CASTQGLTGELFF. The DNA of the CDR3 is TGTGCCAGCACCCAAGGGCTCACCGGGGAGCTGTTTTTT.

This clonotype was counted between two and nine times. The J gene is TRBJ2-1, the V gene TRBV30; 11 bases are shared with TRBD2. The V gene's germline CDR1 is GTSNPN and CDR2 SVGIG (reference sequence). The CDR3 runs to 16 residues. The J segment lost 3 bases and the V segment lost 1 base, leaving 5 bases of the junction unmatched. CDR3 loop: CAWSGLAGGDYNEQFF. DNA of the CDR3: TGTGCCTGGAGTGGGCTAGCGGGGGGCGACTACAATGAGCAGTTCTTC.

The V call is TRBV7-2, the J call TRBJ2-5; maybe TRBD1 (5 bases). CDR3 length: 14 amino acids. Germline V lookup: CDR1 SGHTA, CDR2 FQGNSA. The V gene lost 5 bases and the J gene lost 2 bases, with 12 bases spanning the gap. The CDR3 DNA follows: TGTGCCAGCAGCCCCACCAGGGCGCAAGAGACCCAGTACTTC. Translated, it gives CASSPTRAQETQYF.

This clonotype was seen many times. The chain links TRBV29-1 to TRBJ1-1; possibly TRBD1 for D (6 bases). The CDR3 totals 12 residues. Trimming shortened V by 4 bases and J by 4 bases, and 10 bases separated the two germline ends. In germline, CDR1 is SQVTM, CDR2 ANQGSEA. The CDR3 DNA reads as TGCAGCGTTGTAGGGGGAGTCACTGAAGCTTTCTTT. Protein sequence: CSVVGGVTEAFF. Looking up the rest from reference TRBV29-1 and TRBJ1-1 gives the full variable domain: SAVISQKPSRDICQRGTSLTIQCQVDSQVTMMFWYRQQPGQSLTLIATANQGSEATYESGFVIDKFPISRPNLTFSTLTVSNMSPEDSSIYLCSVVGGVTEAFFGQGTRLTVV.

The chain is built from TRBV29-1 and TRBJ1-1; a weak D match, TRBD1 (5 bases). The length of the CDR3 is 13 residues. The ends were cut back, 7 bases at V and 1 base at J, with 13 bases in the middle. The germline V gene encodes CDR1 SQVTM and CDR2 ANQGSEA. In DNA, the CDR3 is TGCAGCGCTGGAGGTGGGGGGAACACTGAAGCTTTCTTT. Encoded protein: CSAGGGGNTEAFF.

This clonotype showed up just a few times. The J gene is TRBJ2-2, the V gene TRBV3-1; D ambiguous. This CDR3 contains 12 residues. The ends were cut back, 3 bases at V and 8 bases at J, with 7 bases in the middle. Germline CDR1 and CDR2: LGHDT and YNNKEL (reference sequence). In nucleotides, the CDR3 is TGTGCCAGCAGCCACTTGGAGGGGGAGCTGTTTTTT. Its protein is CASSHLEGELFF. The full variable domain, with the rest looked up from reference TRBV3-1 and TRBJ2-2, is DTAVSQTPKYLVTQMGNDKSIKCEQNLGHDTMYWYKQDSKKFLKIMFSYNNKELIINETVPNRFSPKSPDKAHLNLHINSLELGDSAVYFCASSHLEGELFFGEGSRLTVL.

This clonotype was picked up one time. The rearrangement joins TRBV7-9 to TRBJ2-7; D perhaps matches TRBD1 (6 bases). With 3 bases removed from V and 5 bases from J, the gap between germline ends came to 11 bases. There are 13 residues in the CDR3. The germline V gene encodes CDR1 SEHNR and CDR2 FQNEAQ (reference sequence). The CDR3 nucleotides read TGTGCCAGCAGCTTTGCAGGGGACGACGAGCAGTACGTC. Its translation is CASSFAGDDEQYV.

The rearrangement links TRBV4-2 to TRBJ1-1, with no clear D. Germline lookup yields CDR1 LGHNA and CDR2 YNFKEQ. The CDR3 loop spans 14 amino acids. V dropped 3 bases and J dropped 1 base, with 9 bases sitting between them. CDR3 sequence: CASSQEGANTEAFF. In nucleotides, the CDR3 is TGTGCCAGCAGCCAGGAGGGAGCGAACACTGAAGCTTTCTTT.

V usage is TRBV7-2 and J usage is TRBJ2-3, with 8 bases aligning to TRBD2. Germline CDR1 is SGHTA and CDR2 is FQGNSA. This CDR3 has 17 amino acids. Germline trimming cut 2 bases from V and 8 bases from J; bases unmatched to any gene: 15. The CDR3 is CASSLKKSGGLPGTQYF. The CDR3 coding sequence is TGTGCCAGCAGCTTAAAGAAAAGCGGGGGCCTGCCGGGTACGCAGTATTTT.

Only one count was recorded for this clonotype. The chain's CDR3 is CATSDSGTGIHNEQFF. DNA for the CDR3: TGTGCCACCAGTGATTCCGGGACAGGGATTCACAATGAGCAGTTCTTC. The V gene is TRBV24-1, the J gene TRBJ2-1; 9 bases agree with TRBD1. The junction had 6 bases not matched to a gene; V was cut back by 2 bases and J by 5 bases. Looked up from germline, CDR1 is KGHDR and CDR2 is SFDVKD. The CDR3 is 16 residues long.

CDR3 nucleotide sequence: TGTGCCAGCAGCTTAGCAAGTACGGCAGATACGCAGTATTTT. It encodes CASSLASTADTQYF. The chain recombines TRBV7-8 with TRBJ2-3; the D is unclear. Trimming pared 0 bases from V and 4 bases from J, leaving 8 bases between. The CDR3 consists of 14 residues. CDR1 and CDR2 (germline): SGHVS, FQNEAQ.

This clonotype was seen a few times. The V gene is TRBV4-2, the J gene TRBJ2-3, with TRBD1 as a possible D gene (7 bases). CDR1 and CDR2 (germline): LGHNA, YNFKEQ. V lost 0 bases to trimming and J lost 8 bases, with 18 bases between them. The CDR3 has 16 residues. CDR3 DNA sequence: TGTGCCAGCAGCCAAGATCGGCAGGGGGGTGAAGGTACGCAGTATTTT. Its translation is CASSQDRQGGEGTQYF.

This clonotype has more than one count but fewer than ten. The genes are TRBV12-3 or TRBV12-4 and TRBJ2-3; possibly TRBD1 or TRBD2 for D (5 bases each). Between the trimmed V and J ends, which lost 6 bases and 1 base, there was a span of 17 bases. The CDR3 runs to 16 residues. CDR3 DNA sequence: TGTGCCAGCAGCCGAGGGACCACCGCCCGCACAGATACGCAGTATTTT. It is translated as CASSRGTTARTDTQYF.

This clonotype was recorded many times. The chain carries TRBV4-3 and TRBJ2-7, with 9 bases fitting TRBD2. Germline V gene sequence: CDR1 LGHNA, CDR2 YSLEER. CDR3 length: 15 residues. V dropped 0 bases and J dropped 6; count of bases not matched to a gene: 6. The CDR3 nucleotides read TGCGCCAGCAGCCAAGAAGCTAGCGGGGTTTCCGAGCAGTACTTC. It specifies CASSQEASGVSEQYF.

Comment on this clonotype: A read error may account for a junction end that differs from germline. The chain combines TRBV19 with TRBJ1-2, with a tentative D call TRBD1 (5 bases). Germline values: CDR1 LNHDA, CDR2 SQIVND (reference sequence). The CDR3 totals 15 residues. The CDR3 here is CASSIAPEGSYDYTF. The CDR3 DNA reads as TGTGCCAGTAGTATAGCCCCGGAGGGGTCCTATGACTACACCTTC. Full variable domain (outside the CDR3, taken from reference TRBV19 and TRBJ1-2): DGGITQSPKYLFRKEGQNVTLSCEQNLNHDAMYWYRQDPGQGLRLIYYSQIVNDFQKGDIAEGYSVSREKKESFPLTVTSAQKNPTAFYLCASSIAPEGSYDYTFGSGTRLTVV.

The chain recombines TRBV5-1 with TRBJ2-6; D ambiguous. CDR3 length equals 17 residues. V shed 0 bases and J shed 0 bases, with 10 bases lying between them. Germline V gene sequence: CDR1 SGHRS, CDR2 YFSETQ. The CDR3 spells CASSLAVPSSGANVLTF. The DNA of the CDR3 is TGCGCCAGCAGCTTGGCAGTACCGAGCTCTGGGGCCAACGTCCTGACTTTC.

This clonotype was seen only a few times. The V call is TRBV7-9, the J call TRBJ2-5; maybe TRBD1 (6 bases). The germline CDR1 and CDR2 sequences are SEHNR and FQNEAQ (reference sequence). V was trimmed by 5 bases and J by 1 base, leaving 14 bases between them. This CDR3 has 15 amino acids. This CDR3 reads CASSGSQGIQETQYF. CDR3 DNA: TGTGCCAGCAGCGGATCTCAGGGGATCCAAGAGACCCAGTACTTC.